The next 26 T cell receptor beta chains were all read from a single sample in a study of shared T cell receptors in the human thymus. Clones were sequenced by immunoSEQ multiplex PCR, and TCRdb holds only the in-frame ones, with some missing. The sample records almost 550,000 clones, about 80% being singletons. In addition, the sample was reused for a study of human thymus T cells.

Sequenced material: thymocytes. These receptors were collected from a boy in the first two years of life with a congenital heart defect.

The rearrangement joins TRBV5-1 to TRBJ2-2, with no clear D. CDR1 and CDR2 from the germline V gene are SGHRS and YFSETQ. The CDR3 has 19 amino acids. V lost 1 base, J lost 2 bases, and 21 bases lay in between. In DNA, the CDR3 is TGCGCCAGCAGCTTGCCGTTGCACAGCTCCACCCCCAACACCGGGGAGCTGTTTTTT. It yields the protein CASSLPLHSSTPNTGELFF.

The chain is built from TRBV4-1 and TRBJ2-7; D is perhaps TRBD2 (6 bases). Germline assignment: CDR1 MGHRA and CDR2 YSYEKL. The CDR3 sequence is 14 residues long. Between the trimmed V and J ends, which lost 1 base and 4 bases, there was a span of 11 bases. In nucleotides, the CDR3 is TGCGCCAGCAGCCAAGCCCCGGGAGTATACGAGCAGTACTTC. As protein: CASSQAPGVYEQYF.

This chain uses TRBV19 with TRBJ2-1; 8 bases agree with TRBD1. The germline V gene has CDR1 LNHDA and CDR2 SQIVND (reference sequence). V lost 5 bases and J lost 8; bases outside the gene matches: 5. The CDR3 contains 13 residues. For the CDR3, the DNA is TGTGCCAGTAGTCCCGGACAGGGCTATGAGCAGTTCTTC. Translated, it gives CASSPGQGYEQFF.

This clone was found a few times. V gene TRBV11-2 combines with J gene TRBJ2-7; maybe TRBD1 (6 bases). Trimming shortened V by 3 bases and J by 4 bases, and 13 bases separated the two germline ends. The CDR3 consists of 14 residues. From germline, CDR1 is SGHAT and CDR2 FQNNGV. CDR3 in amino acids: CASSLPEGTYEQYF. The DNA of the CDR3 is TGTGCCAGCAGCTTGCCCGAAGGGACATACGAGCAGTACTTC.

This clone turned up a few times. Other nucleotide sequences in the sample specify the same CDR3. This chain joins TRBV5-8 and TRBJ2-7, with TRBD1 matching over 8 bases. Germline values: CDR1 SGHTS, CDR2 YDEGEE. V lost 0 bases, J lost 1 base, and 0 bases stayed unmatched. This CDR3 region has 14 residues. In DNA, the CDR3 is TGTGCCAGCAGCTTGGGACAGGGGTCCTACGAGCAGTACTTC. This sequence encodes CASSLGQGSYEQYF.

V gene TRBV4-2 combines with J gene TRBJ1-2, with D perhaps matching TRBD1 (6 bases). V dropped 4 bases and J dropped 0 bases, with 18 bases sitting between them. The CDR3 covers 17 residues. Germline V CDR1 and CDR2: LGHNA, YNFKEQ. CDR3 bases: TGTGCCAGCAGCCGAACCGCAGGGGTCCCGTCTAACTATGGCTACACCTTC. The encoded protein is CASSRTAGVPSNYGYTF.

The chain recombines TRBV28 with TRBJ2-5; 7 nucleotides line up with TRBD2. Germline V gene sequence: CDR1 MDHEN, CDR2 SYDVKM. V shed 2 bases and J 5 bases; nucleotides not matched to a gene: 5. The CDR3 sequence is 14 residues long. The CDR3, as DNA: TGTGCCAGCAGTTTACGGCGGGAGCTCGAGACCCAGTACTTC. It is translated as CASSLRRELETQYF.

CDR3 sequence reads: CASGIRGSGYTF. For the CDR3, the DNA is TGTGCCAGCGGAATCAGGGGGTCTGGCTACACCTTC. The chain combines TRBV28 with TRBJ1-2; 7 bases are a match to TRBD1. This CDR3 region has 12 residues. Germline values: CDR1 MDHEN, CDR2 SYDVKM. The trim removed 8 bases at V and 7 bases at J, leaving 7 bases unmatched.

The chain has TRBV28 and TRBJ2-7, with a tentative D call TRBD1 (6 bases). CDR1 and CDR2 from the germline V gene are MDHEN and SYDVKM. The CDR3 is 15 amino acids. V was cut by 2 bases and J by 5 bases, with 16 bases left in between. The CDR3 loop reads CASSLRAGARHEQYF. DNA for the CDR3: TGTGCCAGCAGTTTAAGGGCAGGGGCAAGGCACGAGCAGTACTTC.

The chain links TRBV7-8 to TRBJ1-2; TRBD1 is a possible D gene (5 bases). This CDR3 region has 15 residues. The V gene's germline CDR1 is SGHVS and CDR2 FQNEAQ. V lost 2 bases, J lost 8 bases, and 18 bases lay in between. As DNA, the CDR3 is TGTGCCAGCAGCTTACCAATACCGGGGGGAGGGGGCTACACCTTC. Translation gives CASSLPIPGGGGYTF.

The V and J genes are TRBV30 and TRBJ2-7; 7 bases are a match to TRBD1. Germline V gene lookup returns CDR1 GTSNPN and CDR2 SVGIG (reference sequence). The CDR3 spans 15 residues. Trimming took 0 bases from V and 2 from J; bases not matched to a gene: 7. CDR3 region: CAWSVPGTDTYEQYF. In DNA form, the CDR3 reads TGTGCCTGGAGTGTCCCCGGGACAGATACCTACGAGCAGTACTTC.

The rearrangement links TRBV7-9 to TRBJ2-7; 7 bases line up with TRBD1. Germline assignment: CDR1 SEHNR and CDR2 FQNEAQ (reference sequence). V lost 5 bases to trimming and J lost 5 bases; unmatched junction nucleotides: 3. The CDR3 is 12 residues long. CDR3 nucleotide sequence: TGTGCCAGCAGCCGGGACAGCAACGAGCAGTACTTC. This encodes CASSRDSNEQYF.

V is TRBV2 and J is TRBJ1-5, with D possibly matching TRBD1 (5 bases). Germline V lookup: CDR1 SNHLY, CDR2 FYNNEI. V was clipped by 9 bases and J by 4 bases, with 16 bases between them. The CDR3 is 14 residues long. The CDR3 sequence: CASNDDRLNQPQHF. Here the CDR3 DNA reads TGTGCCAGTAACGATGACAGACTTAATCAGCCCCAGCATTTT.

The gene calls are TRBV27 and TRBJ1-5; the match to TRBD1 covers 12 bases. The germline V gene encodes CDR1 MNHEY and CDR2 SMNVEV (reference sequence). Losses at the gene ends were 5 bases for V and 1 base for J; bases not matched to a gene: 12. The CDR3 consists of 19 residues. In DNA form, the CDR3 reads TGTGCCAGCAGTCCTACCGGGACAGGGGGCGGAAAAAGCAATCAGCCCCAGCATTTT. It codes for CASSPTGTGGGKSNQPQHF.

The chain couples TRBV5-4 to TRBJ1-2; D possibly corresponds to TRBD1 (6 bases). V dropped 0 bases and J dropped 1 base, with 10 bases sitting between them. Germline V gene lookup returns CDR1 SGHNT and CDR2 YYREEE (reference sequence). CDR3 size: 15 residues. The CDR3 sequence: CASSLVGASNYGYTF. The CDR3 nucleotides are TGTGCCAGCAGCTTGGTGGGGGCGAGTAACTATGGCTACACCTTC.

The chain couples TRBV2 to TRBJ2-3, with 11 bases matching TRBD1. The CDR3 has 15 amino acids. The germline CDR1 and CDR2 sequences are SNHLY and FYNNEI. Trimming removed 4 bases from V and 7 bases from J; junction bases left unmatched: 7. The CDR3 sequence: CASSVDRGRENTQYF. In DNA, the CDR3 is TGTGCCAGCAGTGTGGACAGGGGGCGGGAGAATACGCAGTATTTT.

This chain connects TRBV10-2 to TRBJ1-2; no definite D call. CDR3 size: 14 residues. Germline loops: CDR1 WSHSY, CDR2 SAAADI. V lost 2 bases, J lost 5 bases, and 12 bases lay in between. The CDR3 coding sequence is TGCGCCAGCAGTGAGGATTGGGAGTGGTATGGCTACACCTTC. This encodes CASSEDWEWYGYTF.

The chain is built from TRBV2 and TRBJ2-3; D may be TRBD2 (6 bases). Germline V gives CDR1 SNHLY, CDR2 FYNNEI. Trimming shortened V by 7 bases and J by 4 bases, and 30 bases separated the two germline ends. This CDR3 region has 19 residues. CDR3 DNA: TGTGCCAGCAACCCTTCCCGGAGGGCGGGACTTGGCGGCGCAGATACGCAGTATTTT. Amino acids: CASNPSRRAGLGGADTQYF.

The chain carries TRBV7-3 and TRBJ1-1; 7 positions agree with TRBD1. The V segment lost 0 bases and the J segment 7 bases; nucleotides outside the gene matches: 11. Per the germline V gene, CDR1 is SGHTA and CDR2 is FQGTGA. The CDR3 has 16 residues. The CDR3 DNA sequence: TGTGCCAGCAGCTTAACCCCACACAGGGGCGGAAGTGAAGCTTTCTTT. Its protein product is CASSLTPHRGGSEAFF. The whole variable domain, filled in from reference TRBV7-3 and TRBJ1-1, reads GAGVSQTPSNKVTEKGKYVELRCDPISGHTALYWYRQSLGQGPEFLIYFQGTGAADDSGLPNDRFFAVRPEGSVSTLKIQRTERGDSAVYLCASSLTPHRGGSEAFFGQGTRLTVV.

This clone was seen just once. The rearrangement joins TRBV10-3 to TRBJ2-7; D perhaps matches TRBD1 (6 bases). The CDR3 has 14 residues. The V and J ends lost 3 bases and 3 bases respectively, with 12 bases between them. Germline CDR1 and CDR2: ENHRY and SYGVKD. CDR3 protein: CAISDPGHDYEQYF. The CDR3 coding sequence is TGTGCCATCAGTGACCCGGGACACGACTACGAGCAGTACTTC.

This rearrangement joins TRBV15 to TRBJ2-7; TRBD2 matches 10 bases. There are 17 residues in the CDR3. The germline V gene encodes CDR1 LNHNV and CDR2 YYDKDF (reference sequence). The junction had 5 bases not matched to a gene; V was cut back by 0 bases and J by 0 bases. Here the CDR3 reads CATSREISSGSSYEQYF. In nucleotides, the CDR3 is TGTGCCACCAGCAGAGAGATATCTAGCGGGAGCTCCTACGAGCAGTACTTC.

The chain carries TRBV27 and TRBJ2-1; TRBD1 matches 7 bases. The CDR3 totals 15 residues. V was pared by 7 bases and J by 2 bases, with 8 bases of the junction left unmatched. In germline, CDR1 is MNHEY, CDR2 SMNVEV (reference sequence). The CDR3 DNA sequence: TGTGCCAGCAAACAGGGGTCCCCTACCTACAATGAGCAGTTCTTC. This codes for CASKQGSPTYNEQFF.

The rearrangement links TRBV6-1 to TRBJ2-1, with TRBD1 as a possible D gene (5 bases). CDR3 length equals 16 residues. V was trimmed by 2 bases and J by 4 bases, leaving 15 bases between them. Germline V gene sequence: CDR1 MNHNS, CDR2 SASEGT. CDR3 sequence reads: CASSESHRDSYNEQFF. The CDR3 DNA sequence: TGTGCCAGCAGTGAATCCCATCGAGACAGTTACAATGAGCAGTTCTTC.

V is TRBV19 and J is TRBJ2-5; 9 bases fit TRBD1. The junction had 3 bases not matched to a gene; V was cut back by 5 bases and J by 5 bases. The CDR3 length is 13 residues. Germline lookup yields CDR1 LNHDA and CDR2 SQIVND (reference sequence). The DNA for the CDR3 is TGTGCCAGTAGTTACAGGGGGCATGAGACCCAGTACTTC. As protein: CASSYRGHETQYF.

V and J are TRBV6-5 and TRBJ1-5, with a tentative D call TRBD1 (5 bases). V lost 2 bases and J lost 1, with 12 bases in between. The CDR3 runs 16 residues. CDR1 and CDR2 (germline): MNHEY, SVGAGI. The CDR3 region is CASSYLPDRSNQPQHF. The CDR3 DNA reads TGTGCCAGCAGTTACCTCCCCGACAGAAGCAATCAGCCCCAGCATTTT.

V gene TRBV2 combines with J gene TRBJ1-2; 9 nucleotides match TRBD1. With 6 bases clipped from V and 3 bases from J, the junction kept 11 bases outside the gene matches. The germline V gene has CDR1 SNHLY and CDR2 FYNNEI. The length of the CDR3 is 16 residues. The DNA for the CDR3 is TGTGCCAGCAGGCGGACAGGGGCGCCCGGGGACTATGGCTACACCTTC. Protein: CASRRTGAPGDYGYTF.